This entry concerns a single T cell receptor beta chain. Its antigen is not known. Germline lookup yields CDR1 SNHLY and CDR2 FYNNEI. V lost 1 base to trimming and J lost 5 bases, with 14 bases between them. The CDR3 totals 15 residues. PCR primers comprised 60 Vbeta and 13 Jbeta primers. Sequenced by immunoSEQ multiplex PCR; TCRdb stores in-frame clones only, minus some. The table shows around 130,000 clones, with around 77% occurring only once. The data derive from a study of cytomegalovirus exposure and HLA in healthy donors. Study-wide results and limits: Within a later analysis, the majority of CMV-associated TCR beta chains appeared HLA-restricted. Some V segments, including TRBV6-2 and TRBV6-3, were excluded as indistinguishable.

The donors gave bone marrow, and they were healthy. The V call is TRBV2, the J call TRBJ2-5; D may be TRBD1 (6 bases). Sequenced input: PBMCs. This receptor was obtained from a man between 18 and 29 years old in good health and CMV-seropositive. In DNA, the CDR3 is TGTGCCAGCAGTGAAGACCCGGGACATTGGGAGACCCAGTACTTC. The encoded protein is CASSEDPGHWETQYF.